Listed here are 25 T cell receptor beta chains from one sample, sequenced in a study of blood T cells in healthy people across ages. Combining a sample-barcoded 5' primer with a J-beta primer mix, a second PCR ran for about 6 to 12 cycles. TCRdb ran MiXCR on the 5' RACE reads and lists one entry per CDR3 protein. This sample yields approximately 820,000 distinct CDR3 sequences, of which roughly 44% are seen a single time; roughly a fifth belongs to the top ten. The sequenced sample consisted of blood. The receptors were sampled from a man aged 55 to 69 in good health.

This clonotype is a singleton in its sample. The genes are TRBV13 and TRBJ2-7; maybe TRBD2 (6 bases). The CDR3 extends over 15 amino acids. V was shortened by 5 bases and J by 6 bases, with 20 bases between the two germline ends. Germline loops: CDR1 PRHDT, CDR2 FYEKMQ (reference sequence). The DNA of the CDR3 is TGTGCCAGCAGCGCCCACCCCCTCCAGGGAGGCGAGCAGTACTTC. This gives the protein CASSAHPLQGGEQYF.

This clonotype was detected a few times. The J gene is TRBJ2-7, the V gene TRBV7-2; 12 bases are a match to TRBD2. The CDR3 contains 17 residues. V shed 1 base, J shed 7 bases, and the junction held 11 bases outside the gene matches. Germline V gene lookup returns CDR1 SGHTA and CDR2 FQGNSA. The DNA of the CDR3 is TGTGCCAGCAGCTTAGTTCCCCCCGGACTAGCGGGGTATGAGCAGTACTTC. Residues: CASSLVPPGLAGYEQYF.

This clonotype was picked up a small number of times. J is TRBJ1-6 and V is TRBV11-2, with D possibly TRBD1 on 5 matching bases. V shed 0 bases and J shed 9 bases, with 12 bases lying between them. The CDR3 runs 15 residues. Germline loops: CDR1 SGHAT, CDR2 FQNNGV. CDR3 in amino acids: CASSLELSGLSPLHF. Written as DNA, the CDR3 is TGTGCCAGCAGCTTAGAGTTATCGGGGCTTTCACCCCTCCACTTT. The full variable domain, completed using reference TRBV11-2 and TRBJ1-6, is EAGVAQSPRYKIIEKRQSVAFWCNPISGHATLYWYQQILGQGPKLLIQFQNNGVVDDSQLPKDRFSAERLKGVDSTLKIQPAKLEDSAVYLCASSLELSGLSPLHFGNGTRLTVT.

The V call is TRBV12-3 or TRBV12-4, the J call TRBJ2-5; 8 bases map to TRBD2. J was trimmed by 11 bases and V by 6 bases; bases with no gene match: 17. CDR3 length: 15 amino acids. In nucleotides, the CDR3 is TGTGCCAGCAGCCCGATCGGGGGGGTTAGGAATGAGCAGTACTTC. It translates to CASSPIGGVRNEQYF.

Only a few counts were recorded for this clonotype. The chain uses TRBV12-3 or TRBV12-4 and TRBJ2-7, with TRBD2 matching 10 bases. The trim removed 6 bases at V and 1 base at J, leaving 3 bases unmatched. This CDR3 comprises 14 residues. CDR3 sequence reads: CASRASGGSYEQYF. CDR3 in DNA: TGTGCCAGCAGGGCTAGCGGGGGTTCCTACGAGCAGTACTTC.

There are a few counts of this clonotype. The V call is TRBV7-2, the J call TRBJ2-5; 7 nucleotides align to TRBD2. Germline trimming cut 5 bases from V and 0 bases from J; bases unmatched to any gene: 9. The germline gives CDR1 SGHTA, CDR2 FQGNSA. This CDR3 region has 16 residues. The CDR3 loop is CASSTWTSRYQETQYF. The CDR3 DNA is TGTGCCAGCAGCACCTGGACTAGTCGGTACCAAGAGACCCAGTACTTC.

This clonotype was counted a few times. J is TRBJ2-3 and V is TRBV20-1; maybe TRBD2 (5 bases). Trimming left V 6 bases short and J 0 bases short, with 13 bases between. Germline loops: CDR1 DFQATT, CDR2 SNEGSKA (reference sequence). This CDR3 contains 14 residues. CDR3 sequence: CSADRTGSTDTQYF. The DNA of the CDR3 is TGCAGTGCCGATAGGACTGGGAGCACAGATACGCAGTATTTT.

This clonotype was recorded many times. The V gene is TRBV7-4, the J gene TRBJ2-7; D may be TRBD1 (5 bases). The V and J ends lost 7 bases and 0 bases respectively, with 13 bases between them. The germline V gene has CDR1 SGHVT and CDR2 SQSDAQ. The CDR3 contains 14 residues. This CDR3 is CASTPRQISYEQYF. Here the CDR3 DNA reads TGTGCCAGCACCCCCCGACAGATCTCCTACGAGCAGTACTTC.

This clonotype was observed a handful of times. The V and J genes are TRBV20-1 and TRBJ2-3; TRBD2 agrees at 11 bases. CDR3 size: 14 residues. Germline V CDR1 and CDR2: DFQATT, SNEGSKA (reference sequence). J lost 5 bases, V lost 2 bases, and 3 bases had no gene match. The CDR3 region is CSARILAGVDTQYF. In DNA, the CDR3 is TGCAGTGCTAGAATACTAGCGGGAGTAGATACGCAGTATTTT.

The chain has TRBV7-2 and TRBJ1-5; unclear D gene. Looked up from germline, CDR1 is SGHTA and CDR2 is FQGNSA. Trimming cost V 5 bases and J 0 bases, with 17 bases left between them. This CDR3 has 17 amino acids. CDR3 region: CASSIRGGPNSNQPQHF. In DNA form, the CDR3 reads TGTGCCAGCAGCATACGGGGAGGGCCTAATAGCAATCAGCCCCAGCATTTT.

The sample holds many counts of this clonotype. The gene calls are TRBV4-1 and TRBJ2-5; 10 bases align to TRBD2. V lost 0 bases to trimming and J lost 5 bases; unmatched junction nucleotides: 18. Germline CDR1 and CDR2: MGHRA and YSYEKL. The CDR3 is made up of 20 amino acids. CDR3 residues: CASSQESVAGGPQQRETQYF. The CDR3 region has the DNA TGCGCCAGCAGCCAAGAAAGTGTAGCGGGGGGTCCCCAACAGCGGGAGACCCAGTACTTC.

This clonotype showed up just a few times. CDR3: CASSFTGGNQPQHF. CDR3 DNA sequence: TGTGCCAGCAGCTTCACAGGGGGCAATCAGCCCCAGCATTTT. The gene calls are TRBV7-2 and TRBJ1-5, with 7 bases aligning to TRBD1. The CDR3 has 14 residues. V lost 3 bases and J lost 2; bases outside the gene matches: 1. Germline V CDR1 and CDR2: SGHTA, FQGNSA.

This clonotype appeared a few times. The rearrangement joins TRBV20-1 to TRBJ2-3; TRBD2 matches 10 bases. CDR1 is DFQATT, CDR2 SNEGSKA, per germline (reference sequence). Germline trimming cut 4 bases from V and 2 bases from J; bases unmatched to any gene: 6. The CDR3 consists of 15 residues. CDR3 in DNA: TGCAGTGCTACTACAGGACTAGCGGACACAGATACGCAGTATTTT. Translated: CSATTGLADTDTQYF.

The count of this clonotype is one. The chain carries TRBV5-5 and TRBJ2-5; D is unclear. Trimming shortened V by 1 base and J by 6 bases, and 13 bases separated the two germline ends. CDR1 is SGHKS and CDR2 is YYEKEE in the germline V gene (reference sequence). This CDR3 has 14 residues. CDR3 nucleotide sequence: TGTGCCAGCAGCTTGTCGGTAATGGGTAAGACCCAGTACTTC. It is translated as CASSLSVMGKTQYF.

The rearrangement joins TRBV6-1 to TRBJ2-1; D ambiguous. The CDR3 length is 14 residues. The germline gives CDR1 MNHNS, CDR2 SASEGT. Trimming took off 2 bases at V and 5 bases at J, with 10 bases between the two ends. The CDR3 loop reads CASSESLLNNEQFF. CDR3 sequence (DNA): TGTGCCAGCAGTGAAAGCTTGCTAAACAATGAGCAGTTCTTC.

This clonotype came up many times. The chain employs TRBV5-1 and TRBJ2-5; perhaps TRBD1 as D (6 bases). CDR1 SGHRS and CDR2 YFSETQ come from the germline V gene. Trimming left V 5 bases short and J 0 bases short, with 14 bases between. The CDR3 consists of 15 residues. CDR3 residues: CASRMDSSYQETQYF. The CDR3 coding sequence is TGCGCCAGCAGGATGGACAGTTCCTACCAAGAGACCCAGTACTTC.

The J gene is TRBJ2-7, the V gene TRBV7-2; D ambiguous. The V and J ends lost 4 bases and 7 bases respectively, with 23 bases between them. Germline V CDR1 and CDR2: SGHTA, FQGNSA. This CDR3 is 16 amino acids long. The CDR3 DNA sequence: TGTGCCAGCAGCTCCATCGGTCAGACCATTCATAATGAGCAGTACTTC. Its protein is CASSSIGQTIHNEQYF. Complete variable domain (other parts from reference TRBV7-2 and TRBJ2-7): GAGVSQSPSNKVTEKGKDVELRCDPISGHTALYWYRQSLGQGLEFLIYFQGNSAPDKSGLPSDRFSAERTGGSVSTLTIQRTQQEDSAVYLCASSSIGQTIHNEQYFGPGTRLTVT.

The chain carries TRBV29-1 and TRBJ1-1; D is ambiguous. The ends were cut back, 3 bases at V and 4 bases at J, with 12 bases in the middle. The CDR3 loop spans 13 amino acids. Germline-derived CDR1 and CDR2 are SQVTM and ANQGSEA. CDR3: CSVDWALSTEAFF. The CDR3, as DNA: TGCAGCGTTGATTGGGCGCTGAGCACTGAAGCTTTCTTT.

This clonotype showed up many times. The chain couples TRBV7-9 to TRBJ1-2, with D possibly TRBD1 on 6 matching bases. Per germline, CDR1 SEHNR and CDR2 FQNEAQ (reference sequence). Trimming left V 5 bases short and J 0 bases short, with 13 bases between. The CDR3 is made up of 15 amino acids. In DNA, the CDR3 is TGTGCCAGCAGCCCGGTACAGGGCGCTAACTATGGCTACACCTTC. Its translation is CASSPVQGANYGYTF.

This clonotype was counted only a few times. The J gene is TRBJ1-1, the V gene TRBV5-8; D remains ambiguous. CDR1 is SGHTS and CDR2 is YDEGEE in the germline V gene. Trimming left V 6 bases short and J 1 base short, with 7 bases between. The length of the CDR3 is 12 residues. CDR3 in amino acids: CASTRRNTEAFF. The CDR3 DNA reads as TGTGCCAGCACCCGGCGGAACACTGAAGCTTTCTTT.

This clonotype was counted a few times. This chain links TRBV27 with TRBJ2-1; 8 bases fit TRBD1. CDR3 length: 15 residues. Germline CDR1 is MNHEY and CDR2 is SMNVEV (reference sequence). Losses at the gene ends were 6 bases for V and 2 bases for J; bases not matched to a gene: 6. The CDR3 reads CASSPGQVPYNEQFF. CDR3 coding DNA: TGTGCCAGCAGCCCGGGACAGGTTCCCTACAATGAGCAGTTCTTC.

The chain employs TRBV20-1 and TRBJ1-1; D remains unclear. Between the trimmed V and J ends, which lost 6 bases and 7 bases, there was a span of 12 bases. This CDR3 has 11 amino acids. CDR1 is DFQATT, CDR2 SNEGSKA, per germline (reference sequence). The CDR3 sequence is CSAPRGCEAFF. Written as DNA, the CDR3 is TGCAGTGCCCCTCGGGGATGTGAAGCTTTCTTT.

The V gene is TRBV24-1, the J gene TRBJ2-1, with D possibly matching TRBD2 (5 bases). Trimming stripped 5 bases from V and 8 bases from J, with 15 bases between. Germline V gene lookup returns CDR1 KGHDR and CDR2 SFDVKD. CDR3 size: 14 residues. The CDR3 loop reads CATSASRKRDEQFF. The CDR3 DNA follows: TGTGCCACCAGTGCGTCTCGAAAGAGGGATGAGCAGTTCTTC.

This chain joins TRBV12-5 and TRBJ1-2, with D unresolved. The V and J ends lost 0 bases and 0 bases respectively, with 5 bases between them. CDR1 and CDR2 from the germline V gene are LGHNT and FRNRAP. The CDR3 length is 14 residues. The CDR3 protein is CASGLVRANYGYTF. The DNA of the CDR3 is TGTGCTAGTGGTTTGGTCCGAGCTAACTATGGCTACACCTTC.

The gene calls are TRBV5-1 and TRBJ1-1; D gene unclear. Trimming removed 6 bases from V and 0 bases from J, with 9 bases in between. The CDR3 length is 13 residues. Germline CDR1 SGHRS, CDR2 YFSETQ. The CDR3 reads CASKDLMNTEAFF. In DNA form, the CDR3 reads TGCGCCAGCAAGGACTTGATGAACACTGAAGCTTTCTTT.